This is a list of T cell receptor beta chains from one sample in a study of blood T cell repertoires in COVID-19. Profiling relied on immunoSEQ multiplex PCR, and the TCRdb table lists in-frame clones only, not all of them. This sample has about 170,000 clones, with about 74% found just once. Source material: peripheral blood. These receptors were taken from a woman aged 80 or older with acute or convalescent COVID-19. Both conserved end residues are part of each CDR3. Each record gives: CDR3 protein, CDR3 DNA, clone size, J gene, V gene, D gene. The D gene is left open where the match is weak. Size is omitted from some rows. Given values are once, few, many or a class for expanded clones.

CDR3: CASSAREDYYEQYF; DNA: TGTGCCAGCAGCGCGCGGGAGGACTACTACGAGCAGTACTTC; size: NA; J: TRBJ2-7; V: TRBV9; D: TRBD2
CDR3: CASSHPGRSRDTIYF; DNA: TGCGCCAGCAGCCATCCAGGGCGCAGTAGGGACACCATATATTTT; size: NA; J: TRBJ1-3; V: TRBV4-1; D: NA
CDR3: CATSDSLNQPQHF; DNA: TGTGCCACCAGTGATTCCCTTAATCAGCCCCAGCATTTT; size: NA; J: TRBJ1-5; V: TRBV24-1; D: NA
CDR3: CASSVDHTPYNEQFF; DNA: TGTGCCAGCAGCGTAGACCATACACCTTACAATGAGCAGTTCTTC; size: NA; J: TRBJ2-1; V: TRBV9; D: NA
CDR3: CASSLVAGGHQPQHF; DNA: TGTGCCAGCAGCTTGGTGGCAGGGGGCCATCAGCCCCAGCATTTT; size: NA; J: TRBJ1-5; V: TRBV5-5; D: TRBD1
CDR3: CASSVESSYNEQFF; DNA: TGTGCCAGCAGTGTAGAGAGCTCCTACAATGAGCAGTTCTTC; size: NA; J: TRBJ2-1; V: TRBV2; D: NA
CDR3: CASSGQAGQQFF; DNA: TGTGCCAGCAGTGGACAAGCGGGGCAGCAGTTCTTC; size: NA; J: TRBJ2-1; V: TRBV9; D: TRBD2
CDR3: CASSIQGDTEAFF; DNA: TGTGCCAGCAGCATACAGGGGGACACTGAAGCTTTCTTT; size: few; J: TRBJ1-1; V: TRBV11-2; D: TRBD1
CDR3: CASAPGGSGELFF; DNA: TGTGCCAGCGCCCCTGGAGGTTCCGGGGAGCTGTTTTTT; size: NA; J: TRBJ2-2; V: TRBV11-2; D: NA
CDR3: CASSSRLRKLFF; DNA: TGTGCCAGCAGTTCCCGTCTGAGAAAACTGTTTTTT; size: NA; J: TRBJ1-4; V: TRBV28; D: NA
CDR3: CASRYPGTGFADTQYF; DNA: TGTGCCAGCAGATATCCCGGGACAGGGTTCGCAGATACGCAGTATTTT; size: NA; J: TRBJ2-3; V: TRBV5-8; D: TRBD1
CDR3: CASSLVHNTEAFF; DNA: TGTGCCAGCAGCCTTGTACACAACACTGAAGCTTTCTTT; size: once; J: TRBJ1-1; V: TRBV5-8; D: NA
CDR3: CASKSGGYNSPLHF; DNA: TGTGCCAGCAAATCCGGGGGCTATAATTCACCCCTCCACTTT; size: NA; J: TRBJ1-6; V: TRBV3-1/TRBV3-2; D: NA
CDR3: CASSLGSGNDFRETQYF; DNA: TGTGCCAGCAGCTTAGGTAGCGGGAACGATTTTCGTGAGACCCAGTACTTC; size: NA; J: TRBJ2-5; V: TRBV7-2; D: TRBD2
CDR3: CASSIQGAFSYNEQFF; DNA: TGTGCCAGCAGCATTCAGGGGGCATTCTCCTACAATGAGCAGTTCTTC; size: NA; J: TRBJ2-1; V: TRBV7-2; D: TRBD1
CDR3: CASSSYRVGELFF; DNA: TGTGCCAGCAGCTCTTACAGGGTCGGGGAGCTGTTTTTT; size: NA; J: TRBJ2-2; V: TRBV7-8; D: NA
CDR3: CAISEVIGQGPGAQHF; DNA: TGTGCCATCAGTGAAGTTATCGGACAGGGCCCAGGAGCCCAGCATTTT; size: NA; J: TRBJ1-5; V: TRBV10-3; D: TRBD1
CDR3: CASSLARDTYNEQFF; DNA: TGTGCCAGCAGCTTGGCCCGGGACACGTACAATGAGCAGTTCTTC; size: NA; J: TRBJ2-1; V: TRBV7-2; D: NA
CDR3: CASSPTGQGLYEQYF; DNA: TGCGCCAGCAGTCCCACGGGACAGGGATTATACGAGCAGTACTTC; size: few; J: TRBJ2-7; V: TRBV5-1; D: TRBD1
CDR3: CASSFLAGGTSETQYF; DNA: TGTGCCAGCAGTTTTCTAGCGGGAGGCACGTCCGAGACCCAGTACTTC; size: NA; J: TRBJ2-5; V: TRBV27; D: TRBD2
CDR3: CASSIQPGQGHEQYF; DNA: TGTGCCAGTAGTATCCAACCGGGACAGGGGCACGAGCAGTACTTC; size: NA; J: TRBJ2-7; V: TRBV19; D: TRBD1
CDR3: CASHPGQAPDTQYF; DNA: TGTGCCAGCCACCCTGGACAGGCGCCAGATACGCAGTATTTT; size: NA; J: TRBJ2-3; V: TRBV28; D: TRBD1
CDR3: CASSLRAPGGNEQFF; DNA: TGTGCCAGCAGTTTACGAGCGCCCGGTGGGAATGAGCAGTTCTTC; size: few; J: TRBJ2-1; V: TRBV27; D: NA
CDR3: CASSERDRYQPQHF; DNA: TGTGCCAGCAGTGAACGGGACAGATATCAGCCCCAGCATTTT; size: few; J: TRBJ1-5; V: TRBV2; D: TRBD1
CDR3: CASSQGRLAGVTNEQFF; DNA: TGTGCCAGCAGCCAAGGACGCCTAGCGGGAGTTACCAATGAGCAGTTCTTC; size: NA; J: TRBJ2-1; V: TRBV3-1/TRBV3-2; D: TRBD2
CDR3: CASSHPVGNEKLFF; DNA: TGTGCCAGCAGCCACCCGGTCGGTAATGAAAAACTGTTTTTT; size: many; J: TRBJ1-4; V: TRBV3-1/TRBV3-2; D: NA
CDR3: CAWSQAIQPQHF; DNA: TGTGCCTGGAGTCAGGCTATCCAGCCCCAGCATTTT; size: NA; J: TRBJ1-5; V: TRBV30; D: NA
CDR3: CASSQDVSSGGNTIYF; DNA: TGTGCCAGCAGCCAAGATGTTTCGTCGGGTGGAAACACCATATATTTT; size: NA; J: TRBJ1-3; V: TRBV3-1/TRBV3-2; D: NA
CDR3: CASTGPGNYGYTF; DNA: TGTGCCAGTACCGGCCCGGGGAACTATGGCTACACCTTC; size: once; J: TRBJ1-2; V: TRBV19; D: NA
CDR3: CASSNPGNLIYEQYF; DNA: TGTGCCAGCAGTAACCCAGGGAATTTAATCTACGAGCAGTACTTC; size: once; J: TRBJ2-7; V: TRBV6-2/TRBV6-3; D: NA
CDR3: CASSYSRVGTEAFF; DNA: TGTGCCAGCAGTTACTCGCGTGTCGGCACTGAAGCTTTCTTT; size: few; J: TRBJ1-1; V: TRBV6-6; D: NA
CDR3: CSAPGQDRQYF; DNA: TGCAGTGCTCCCGGACAGGATCGGCAGTACTTC; size: NA; J: TRBJ2-7; V: TRBV20-1; D: TRBD1
CDR3: CASSPTYRYGDYGYTF; DNA: TGTGCCAGCAGTCCTACATATCGATACGGGGACTATGGCTACACCTTC; size: NA; J: TRBJ1-2; V: TRBV28; D: NA
CDR3: CASSPRIFLSGANVLTF; DNA: TGTGCCAGCAGCCCCCGTATATTCCTCTCTGGGGCCAACGTCCTGACTTTC; size: NA; J: TRBJ2-6; V: TRBV7-9; D: NA
CDR3: CASSLDLGWSGYTF; DNA: TGTGCCAGCAGCTTAGACCTCGGGTGGTCTGGCTACACCTTC; size: few; J: TRBJ1-2; V: TRBV11-2; D: NA
CDR3: CASSPRRYIHEKLFF; DNA: TGTGCCAGCAGTCCCCGGAGGTATATTCATGAAAAACTGTTTTTT; size: NA; J: TRBJ1-4; V: TRBV28; D: NA
CDR3: CASSLFGGQETQYF; DNA: TGTGCCAGCAGCTTGTTCGGGGGTCAAGAGACCCAGTACTTC; size: NA; J: TRBJ2-5; V: TRBV5-4; D: NA
CDR3: CASSFQGDDYGYTF; DNA: TGTGCCAGCAGCTTCCAAGGGGATGACTATGGCTACACCTTC; size: NA; J: TRBJ1-2; V: TRBV7-9; D: NA
CDR3: CASRQGWAGNTIYF; DNA: TGTGCCAGTAGACAGGGCTGGGCTGGAAACACCATATATTTT; size: NA; J: TRBJ1-3; V: TRBV28; D: TRBD1
CDR3: CASSFTGTALYNSPLHF; DNA: TGTGCCAGCAGTTTCACCGGGACAGCCCTTTATAATTCACCCCTCCACTTT; size: once; J: TRBJ1-6; V: TRBV27; D: TRBD1
CDR3: CATSRDYRQLGGQPQHF; DNA: TGTGCCACCAGCAGAGATTATCGACAGCTAGGGGGTCAGCCCCAGCATTTT; size: NA; J: TRBJ1-5; V: TRBV15; D: NA
CDR3: CASSPASGNQETQYF; DNA: TGTGCCAGCTCACCGGCTAGCGGGAACCAAGAGACCCAGTACTTC; size: NA; J: TRBJ2-5; V: TRBV18; D: TRBD2
CDR3: CASSASGRPPYEQYF; DNA: TGTGCCAGCAGCGCTAGCGGGAGGCCCCCCTACGAGCAGTACTTC; size: NA; J: TRBJ2-7; V: TRBV9; D: TRBD2